This TCR beta chain was obtained from a study of T cell responses to AZD1222 COVID-19 vaccine (dated by TCRdb to about 2021). Study-wide context: AZD1222 recipients with second doses at about 4 weeks or about 12 weeks were pooled, because spike-specific TCR depth and breadth did not differ between schedules. A total of approximately 240 trial participants underwent TCR sequencing, of whom nearly 210 received two doses of AZD1222 and approximately 25 received two doses of the MenACWY control vaccine. Trial participants were enrolled by age into 18-55, 56-69 and 70-plus year subgroups, with roughly 150, 30 and 60 TCR-sequenced participants respectively.

Results and caveats for the whole study, not just this receptor: Because no day 14 peak-response samples were available, repertoires were characterized only after the peak T cell response. Reportedly, almost half of the unique spike-specific TCRs recognized epitopes lying outside the regions that are mutated in the B.1.351 and B.1.1.7 variants. After two AZD1222 doses, both the breadth and the depth of spike-specific TCRs were significantly higher than at day 0 and than in MenACWY recipients. Participants were mostly white British, with more females than males. The authors suggested clonal diversity may have been underestimated. The 56-69-year group was small, and its depth increase did not reach significance, likely because of low power. CD4 TCRs associated with the vaccine covered the entire spike protein, and the dominant responses were in regions 160-218 and 743-854. Conclusions about previously exposed vaccinees are limited, since just a handful of AZD1222 recipients were seropositive for SARS-CoV-2 at baseline.

The CDR3 measures 14 amino acids from cysteine to phenylalanine. Only the CDR3 DNA is retained, 42 bases long and in frame from the first base. According to the germline V gene, CDR1 reads SGHAT and CDR2 reads FQNNGV. V was cut back by 0 bases and J by 0 bases, leaving a gap of 3 bases between them. The time point label, read with the paper, signifies: baseline before first vaccination. The vaccinee samples were drawn from two UK trials, COV001 and COV002, one of which was a single-blind randomized controlled phase 2/3 trial testing AZD1222 (ChAdOx1 nCoV-19) in healthy adults. For TCRbeta chain sequencing, PBMC samples were collected from trial participants at day 0 and at day 28 after the second dose. A word on this clone: What this receptor recognizes is not known. No much larger clone is present one base from it, and per-base qualities are unavailable.

The CDR3 regions of human TCRbeta chains were analyzed by immunosequencing. The authors' pipeline ran thus. Repertoire TCRs were matched against a reference library of SARS-CoV-2-specific TCRs generated with the MIRA antigen-specificity platform. Breadth was defined as the fraction of unique TCRs that were SARS-CoV-2-associated. Depth was defined as the fraction of total T cells that were SARS-CoV-2-associated. Using the MIRA data, every spike-specific TCR was mapped to the spike region that the TCR reacted to and assigned to either a CD4 or a CD8 class. Log10-transformed breadth and depth values were compared by one-way ANOVA with Sidak's multiple comparisons tests. TCRdb stores this immuneACCESS table with in-frame sequences only. Part of the clones is absent; in the studies checked, under half of the shortfall reflects unresolved V genes, and no reason is known for the rest. Clone size and the V and J calls come from that table; the DNA yielded D and trimming. This sample comprises under 300,000 clones, 85% to 95% of them detected only once. Less than 0.6% of the sample belongs to the ten largest clones.

Sequenced material: peripheral blood, taken on day 0 of AZD1222 vaccination. The rearranged segments are TRBV11-2 and TRBJ1-5; confidence is insufficient to name the D gene. This receptor was identified in an adult in good health. The CDR3 region has the sequence CASSLDLSNQPQHF. The bases read TGTGCCAGCAGCTTAGACCTTAGCAATCAGCCCCAGCATTTT.